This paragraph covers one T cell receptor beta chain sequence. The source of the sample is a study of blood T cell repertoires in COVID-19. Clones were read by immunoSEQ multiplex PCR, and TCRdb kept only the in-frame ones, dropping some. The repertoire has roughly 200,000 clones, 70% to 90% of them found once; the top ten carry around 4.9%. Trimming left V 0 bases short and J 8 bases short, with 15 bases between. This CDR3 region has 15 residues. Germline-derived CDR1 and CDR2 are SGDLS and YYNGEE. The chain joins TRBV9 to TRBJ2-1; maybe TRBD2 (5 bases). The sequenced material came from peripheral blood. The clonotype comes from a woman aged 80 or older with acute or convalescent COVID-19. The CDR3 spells CASSVGIAFMDEQFF. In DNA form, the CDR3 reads TGTGCCAGCAGCGTAGGAATAGCGTTCATGGATGAGCAGTTCTTC.